These 14 T cell receptor beta chains came from one sample sequenced in a study of patients and donors after allogeneic stem cell transplantation. TCRdb fed the RT-PCR reads into MiXCR, producing one record per CDR3 protein. The sample contains 85,000 to 90,000 distinct CDR3 sequences, 40% to 60% of which appear only once. Sequences were obtained from blood, either unsorted or a sorted T cell fraction (not recorded which). The receptors derive from a human donor who was either an allogeneic HSCT recipient or a stem cell or donor lymphocyte infusion donor (not recorded which). It is not recorded whose cells these are; they may come from a transplant donor.

The chain uses TRBV28 and TRBJ1-3; TRBD1 matches at 7 bases. Germline V gene lookup returns CDR1 MDHEN and CDR2 SYDVKM. J lost 1 base, V lost 3 bases, and 12 bases had no gene match. The CDR3 loop spans 18 amino acids. The CDR3 reads CASSFPVQGGRSGNTIYF. The DNA of the CDR3 is TGTGCCAGCAGTTTTCCAGTTCAGGGGGGGAGATCTGGAAACACCATATATTTT. Full variable domain (outside the CDR3, taken from reference TRBV28 and TRBJ1-3): DVKVTQSSRYLVKRTGEKVFLECVQDMDHENMFWYRQDPGLGLRLIYFSYDVKMKEKGDIPEGYSVSREKKERFSLILESASTNQTSMYLCASSFPVQGGRSGNTIYFGEGSWLTVV.

The chain recombines TRBV10-3 with TRBJ1-1; 9 nucleotides agree with TRBD1. In germline, CDR1 is ENHRY, CDR2 SYGVKD. The CDR3 is made up of 15 amino acids. Trimming removed 4 bases from V and 4 bases from J; junction bases left unmatched: 7. CDR3 sequence: CAISGPGTGTTEAFF. In DNA form, the CDR3 reads TGTGCCATCAGTGGCCCCGGGACAGGGACCACTGAAGCTTTCTTT.

This clonotype has only a few counts. The chain recombines TRBV12-3 or TRBV12-4 with TRBJ1-5; 7 nucleotides match TRBD1. This CDR3 comprises 15 residues. V trimming: 3 bases; J trimming: 7 bases; junction bases outside the gene matches: 9. CDR3: CASSLGGGYIQPQHF. For the CDR3, the DNA is TGTGCCAGCAGTTTGGGAGGGGGCTATATCCAGCCCCAGCATTTT.

This sequence joins TRBV24-1 and TRBJ1-4; no clear D gene. V dropped 7 bases and J dropped 8 bases, with 19 bases sitting between them. CDR1 is KGHDR, CDR2 SFDVKD, per germline. The CDR3 contains 15 residues. The CDR3 region is CATSSTSGGNEKLFF. As DNA, the CDR3 is TGTGCCACCAGCTCGACATCCGGCGGGAACGAAAAACTGTTTTTT.

The chain links TRBV10-3 to TRBJ2-2; 7 bases are shared with TRBD1. There are 15 residues in the CDR3. Germline V gene lookup returns CDR1 ENHRY and CDR2 SYGVKD. The V segment lost 3 bases and the J segment 1 base; nucleotides outside the gene matches: 2. CDR3 sequence: CAISDGTENTGELFF. CDR3 coding DNA: TGTGCCATCAGTGATGGGACAGAGAACACCGGGGAGCTGTTTTTT.

This sequence joins TRBV24-1 and TRBJ2-3; 7 bases line up with TRBD2. This CDR3 contains 13 residues. CDR1 is KGHDR and CDR2 is SFDVKD in the germline V gene. J was trimmed by 1 base and V by 7 bases; bases with no gene match: 1. The DNA of the CDR3 is TGTGCCACCAGCACTAGCGGCACAGATACGCAGTATTTT. Protein: CATSTSGTDTQYF.

The chain employs TRBV28 and TRBJ1-1; D is unclear. The CDR3 totals 15 residues. V dropped 5 bases and J dropped 3 bases, with 16 bases sitting between them. CDR1 is MDHEN, CDR2 SYDVKM, per germline. The CDR3 sequence is CASSGGTVGDTEAFF. CDR3 bases: TGTGCCAGCAGTGGCGGTACAGTCGGGGACACTGAAGCTTTCTTT.

The chain is built from TRBV28 and TRBJ1-5; D ambiguous. The germline V gene has CDR1 MDHEN and CDR2 SYDVKM. Trimming pared 6 bases from V and 4 bases from J, leaving 13 bases between. This CDR3 is 14 amino acids long. CDR3 in DNA: TGTGCCAGCAGGCTCCGGGCCCCTAATCAGCCCCAGCATTTT. It encodes CASRLRAPNQPQHF. Looking up the rest from reference TRBV28 and TRBJ1-5 gives the full variable domain: DVKVTQSSRYLVKRTGEKVFLECVQDMDHENMFWYRQDPGLGLRLIYFSYDVKMKEKGDIPEGYSVSREKKERFSLILESASTNQTSMYLCASRLRAPNQPQHFGDGTRLSIL.

This clonotype was seen ten or more times. The chain links TRBV12-3 or TRBV12-4 to TRBJ1-3, with D uncertain. This CDR3 comprises 12 residues. V was trimmed by 2 bases and J by 4 bases, leaving 3 bases between them. CDR3 sequence reads: CASSLSGNTIYF. In DNA form, the CDR3 reads TGTGCCAGCAGTTTATCCGGAAACACCATATATTTT.

The chain recombines TRBV4-1 with TRBJ1-2; 9 bases are shared with TRBD1. CDR3 length: 19 residues. With 3 bases clipped from V and 3 bases from J, the junction kept 17 bases outside the gene matches. The V gene's germline CDR1 is MGHRA and CDR2 YSYEKL. CDR3 loop: CASSQDHARRDRVYYGYTF. DNA for the CDR3: TGCGCCAGCAGCCAGGACCACGCCCGCCGGGACAGGGTTTACTATGGCTACACCTTC.

This clonotype was observed a few times. CDR3 sequence: CSVAGKASTEAFF. DNA for the CDR3: TGCAGCGTCGCCGGCAAGGCCAGTACTGAAGCTTTCTTT. The chain employs TRBV29-1 and TRBJ1-1; no definite D call. Germline CDR1 is SQVTM and CDR2 is ANQGSEA. V lost 6 bases and J 5 bases, leaving 16 bases between the germline ends. The CDR3 covers 13 residues.

The CDR3 sequence is CASSYGQGGNQPQHF. The CDR3 bases are TGTGCCAGCAGCTACGGACAGGGGGGCAATCAGCCCCAGCATTTT. The chain links TRBV7-8 to TRBJ1-5; 10 bases are shared with TRBD1. V gave up 4 bases and J gave up 2 bases; unmatched junction bases: 2. The germline gives CDR1 SGHVS, CDR2 FQNEAQ. The CDR3 contains 15 residues.

The rearrangement uses TRBV4-3 and TRBJ1-1; maybe TRBD1 (5 bases). The germline V and J ends were trimmed by 4 bases and 8 bases, with 11 bases remaining between them. Germline V CDR1 and CDR2: LGHNA, YSLEER. This CDR3 is 12 amino acids long. This CDR3 is CASSLGGLEAFF. CDR3 bases: TGCGCCAGCAGCCTTGGGGGGTTAGAAGCTTTCTTT.

This rearrangement joins TRBV10-3 to TRBJ1-2; tentatively, D is TRBD1 (5 bases). The V end lost 0 bases, the J end lost 8 bases, and 19 bases lay between the germline ends. Germline V gene lookup returns CDR1 ENHRY and CDR2 SYGVKD. This CDR3 region has 16 residues. In nucleotides, the CDR3 is TGTGCCATCAGTGAGTCGTGGGGACGGAGTGTAGAGGGCTACACCTTC. Translation: CAISESWGRSVEGYTF.